This T cell receptor (beta chain) was obtained from a study of T cell repertoires in cytomegalovirus infection. Background on the study: CMV epitopes, recently identified HLA-C-restricted and well-studied HLA-B-restricted, were used. Findings and caveats of the study: The ex vivo response was dominated by HLA-C-restricted CMV-specific TCR beta clonotypes. Carriers of CMV and the relevant HLA type were discriminated by public TCR beta frequency.

This clonotype appeared a few times. The target antigen is unknown. Looked up from germline, CDR1 is SGHVS and CDR2 is FNYEAQ. This CDR3 has 13 amino acids. V shed 4 bases and J shed 11 bases, with 17 bases lying between them. Each CDR3 protein gets one entry after TCRdb re-called the reads with MiXCR. The repertoire holds about 830,000 distinct CDR3 sequences, 32% seen once, with around 12% in the top ten. The specimen was cultured CD8+ T cells from PBMCs, collected from culture after CMV antigen stimulation. J is TRBJ1-1 and V is TRBV7-6; no clear D. The sequence came from a human donor in good health (CMV status not recorded). Some clones in this sample may be carry-over from other donors' samples. The CDR3 region has the DNA TGTGCCAGCAGCTCCTTCGAGGGCGACGTGGCTTTCTTT. This encodes CASSSFEGDVAFF. The full variable domain, completed using reference TRBV7-6 and TRBJ1-1, is GAGVSQSPRYKVTKRGQDVALRCDPISGHVSLYWYRQALGQGPEFLTYFNYEAQQDKSGLPNDRFSAERPEGSISTLTIQRTEQRDSAMYRCASSSFEGDVAFFGQGTRLTVV.